These 26 T cell receptor beta chains were all obtained from the same sample, sequenced in a study of cytomegalovirus exposure and HLA in healthy donors. This PCR relied on a set of 60 Vbeta primers and 13 Jbeta primers. Measured with immunoSEQ multiplex PCR; TCRdb has only the in-frame clones, and not every one. The sample totals tens of thousands of clones. The source material was PBMCs. The receptors come from a woman aged 30 to 39 in good health and CMV-seropositive.

The chain uses TRBV29-1 and TRBJ1-2, with unresolved D. With 2 bases removed from V and 4 bases from J, the gap between germline ends came to 8 bases. CDR1 and CDR2 from the germline V gene are SQVTM and ANQGSEA. This CDR3 is 12 amino acids long. The CDR3 protein is CSVEPGGYGYTF. DNA of the CDR3: TGCAGCGTTGAACCGGGAGGCTATGGCTACACCTTC.

The chain uses TRBV4-2 and TRBJ2-1; D gene ambiguous. Germline assignment: CDR1 LGHNA and CDR2 YNFKEQ. CDR3 length: 15 residues. V gave up 0 bases and J gave up 9 bases, with 15 bases separating them. This CDR3 reads CASSQDGEKLREQFF. CDR3 bases: TGTGCCAGCAGCCAAGATGGAGAGAAATTACGTGAGCAGTTCTTC.

The rearrangement links TRBV5-4 to TRBJ2-7, with D perhaps TRBD2 (6 bases). V lost 3 bases to trimming and J lost 2 bases, with 12 bases between them. Germline CDR1 reads SGHNT; CDR2 reads YYREEE (reference sequence). CDR3 length: 14 amino acids. CDR3 sequence (DNA): TGTGCCAGCAGCTCCGGGACTCCTACCTACGAGCAGTACTTC. Its protein product is CASSSGTPTYEQYF.

V and J are TRBV27 and TRBJ2-7, with D possibly matching TRBD2 (6 bases). Germline values: CDR1 MNHEY, CDR2 SMNVEV (reference sequence). The V end was cut by 7 bases, the J end by 0 bases, with 16 bases between. This CDR3 has 15 amino acids. The CDR3 sequence: CASTPGGTFSYEQYF. For the CDR3, the DNA is TGTGCCAGCACCCCTGGGGGGACCTTCTCCTACGAGCAGTACTTC.

CDR3 loop: CAWGRGIYGYTF. The CDR3 coding sequence is TGTGCCTGGGGCCGAGGGATCTATGGCTACACCTTC. The rearrangement uses TRBV30 and TRBJ1-2; D not resolved. The V end was cut by 5 bases, the J end by 4 bases, with 11 bases between. The CDR3 extends over 12 amino acids. Germline CDR1 reads GTSNPN; CDR2 reads SVGIG (reference sequence).

The gene calls are TRBV10-1 and TRBJ2-7, with D maybe TRBD2 (6 bases). The V gene lost 0 bases and the J gene lost 5 bases, with 14 bases spanning the gap. CDR3 size: 15 residues. The germline V gene has CDR1 WNHNN and CDR2 SYGVQD (reference sequence). This chain's CDR3 is CASSESRAGRDEQYF. The CDR3 nucleotides read TGCGCCAGCAGTGAGTCGAGGGCGGGGCGAGACGAGCAGTACTTC.

The genes are TRBV11-3 and TRBJ2-5; possibly TRBD1 for D (6 bases). The CDR3 is 16 amino acids. Between the trimmed V and J ends, which lost 5 bases and 2 bases, there was a span of 18 bases. Germline-derived CDR1 and CDR2 are SGHNT and YENEEA. CDR3 residues: CASSLTGWGRQETQYF. CDR3 DNA: TGTGCCAGCAGCCTCACCGGGTGGGGGCGGCAAGAGACCCAGTACTTC.

This chain connects TRBV10-2 to TRBJ2-5, with TRBD2 identical over 9 bases. Germline V lookup: CDR1 WSHSY, CDR2 SAAADI. CDR3 length: 19 amino acids. Trimming removed 3 bases from V and 4 bases from J; junction bases left unmatched: 18. The CDR3 sequence: CASSDPKRGAASLGETQYF. For the CDR3, the DNA is TGCGCCAGCAGTGATCCAAAGCGGGGGGCCGCCAGTTTGGGAGAGACCCAGTACTTC.

This chain links TRBV19 with TRBJ2-3; 8 bases align to TRBD1. Germline CDR1 LNHDA, CDR2 SQIVND (reference sequence). This CDR3 comprises 15 residues. V was pared by 6 bases and J by 3 bases, with 8 bases of the junction left unmatched. The CDR3 DNA is TGTGCCAGTAGGGGATCAGGGGGCAGGACAGATACGCAGTATTTT. Amino acid sequence: CASRGSGGRTDTQYF.

V usage is TRBV6-6 and J usage is TRBJ2-2; 7 nucleotides match TRBD2. CDR1 and CDR2 from the germline V gene are MNHNY and SVGAGI (reference sequence). With V trimmed by 6 bases and J by 1 base, 5 bases remained unmatched. The CDR3 has 15 residues. CDR3 bases: TGTGCCAGCAGGACCGGCGGGGGGAACACCGGGGAGCTGTTTTTT. Amino acid sequence: CASRTGGGNTGELFF.

The J gene is TRBJ2-1, the V gene TRBV6-4; the D gene is possibly TRBD1 (6 bases). The V end lost 4 bases, the J end lost 5 bases, and 9 bases lay between the germline ends. The CDR3 totals 13 residues. Germline assignment: CDR1 MRHNA and CDR2 SNTAGT. In nucleotides, the CDR3 is TGTGCCAGCAGTGCAGGGACAAACAATGAGCAGTTCTTC. It is translated as CASSAGTNNEQFF.

The chain carries TRBV11-2 and TRBJ2-5, with D possibly being TRBD2 (6 bases). CDR1 and CDR2 (germline): SGHAT, FQNNGV. The CDR3 has 15 amino acids. V lost 4 bases and J lost 2, with 14 bases in between. The CDR3 DNA reads TGTGCCAGCAGCTCCCTTAGCGGACCTCAAGAGACCCAGTACTTC. Translation gives CASSSLSGPQETQYF.

This chain joins TRBV5-5 and TRBJ1-2; weak D call: TRBD1 (5 bases). Germline CDR1 is SGHKS and CDR2 is YYEKEE (reference sequence). The V and J ends lost 4 bases and 2 bases respectively, with 21 bases between them. This CDR3 is built from 17 residues. Here the CDR3 reads CASSHTIGGLKNYGYTF. In nucleotides, the CDR3 is TGTGCCAGCAGCCATACTATCGGGGGGTTAAAGAACTATGGCTACACCTTC.

The V gene is TRBV5-1, the J gene TRBJ2-6, with D possibly TRBD1 on 5 matching bases. Germline V gene lookup returns CDR1 SGHRS and CDR2 YFSETQ. CDR3 length: 16 residues. Trimming left V 4 bases short and J 0 bases short, with 11 bases between. CDR3 region: CASSPGQSSGANVLTF. The CDR3 nucleotides are TGCGCCAGCAGCCCCGGACAATCCTCTGGGGCCAACGTCCTGACTTTC.

V is TRBV12-5 and J is TRBJ2-3; TRBD1 matches at 9 bases. Looked up from germline, CDR1 is LGHNT and CDR2 is FRNRAP. J gave up 1 base and V 5 bases, and 7 bases lay outside the gene matches. This CDR3 comprises 16 residues. As DNA, the CDR3 is TGTGCTAGTGGTATACAGGGGGCTCTCGGCACAGATACGCAGTATTTT. Protein: CASGIQGALGTDTQYF.

The rearrangement uses TRBV28 and TRBJ1-4; tentatively, D is TRBD1 (5 bases). Trimming shortened V by 3 bases and J by 3 bases, and 14 bases separated the two germline ends. Germline V gives CDR1 MDHEN, CDR2 SYDVKM. The CDR3 is 16 residues long. The CDR3 here is CASSFNKGWANEKLFF. In DNA, the CDR3 is TGTGCCAGCAGTTTCAATAAGGGGTGGGCTAATGAAAAACTGTTTTTT.

The chain carries TRBV5-1 and TRBJ1-2, with TRBD1 matching 8 bases. J was trimmed by 7 bases and V by 4 bases; bases with no gene match: 6. Looked up from germline, CDR1 is SGHRS and CDR2 is YFSETQ. CDR3 length: 13 residues. CDR3 region: CASSPTGEGGYTF. CDR3 coding DNA: TGCGCCAGCAGCCCGACAGGGGAGGGTGGCTACACCTTC.

Comment on this clone: Different DNA sequences within this sample yield the same CDR3. The CDR3 nucleotides read TGCAGCGTTGACCAAGAAGCGTATGAGCAGTTCTTC. Its protein product is CSVDQEAYEQFF. The chain uses TRBV29-1 and TRBJ2-1; D remains unclear. V was clipped by 3 bases and J by 8 bases, with 11 bases between them. In germline, CDR1 is SQVTM, CDR2 ANQGSEA. The CDR3 has 12 residues.

This sequence joins TRBV6-5 and TRBJ1-6, with D possibly matching TRBD1 (6 bases). CDR3 length: 15 residues. Germline lookup yields CDR1 MNHEY and CDR2 SVGAGI. V shed 5 bases and J shed 7 bases, with 15 bases lying between them. CDR3 amino acids: CASSRDPGVNSPLHF. CDR3 coding DNA: TGTGCCAGCAGTCGGGACCCAGGGGTCAATTCACCCCTCCACTTT.

The CDR3 loop is CASSLGDRKETQYF. CDR3 coding DNA: TGCGCCAGCAGCTTGGGGGACAGAAAAGAGACCCAGTACTTC. The chain uses TRBV5-1 and TRBJ2-5, with 7 bases that match TRBD1. This CDR3 contains 14 residues. The junction had 2 bases not matched to a gene; V was cut back by 0 bases and J by 3 bases. The germline gives CDR1 SGHRS, CDR2 YFSETQ.

The V gene is TRBV6-1, the J gene TRBJ2-7, with D uncertain. This CDR3 is 12 amino acids long. Germline CDR1 reads MNHNS; CDR2 reads SASEGT. V was trimmed by 6 bases and J by 3 bases, leaving 9 bases between them. The CDR3 loop is CASRLANYEQYF. CDR3 nucleotide sequence: TGTGCCAGCAGGCTGGCAAACTACGAGCAGTACTTC.

V gene TRBV18 combines with J gene TRBJ2-5, with 9 bases fitting TRBD1. The length of the CDR3 is 15 residues. The J segment lost 4 bases and the V segment lost 2 bases, leaving 5 bases of the junction unmatched. Per the germline V gene, CDR1 is KGHSH and CDR2 is LQKENI. The CDR3, as DNA: TGTGCCAGCTCACCAGGACAGGGGAGTCGAGAGACCCAGTACTTC. Amino acids: CASSPGQGSRETQYF.

The V and J genes are TRBV19 and TRBJ1-1, with D perhaps TRBD1 (5 bases). V lost 8 bases and J lost 0, with 7 bases in between. Germline V lookup: CDR1 LNHDA, CDR2 SQIVND (reference sequence). CDR3 size: 12 residues. The CDR3 DNA reads as TGTGCCAGTCAGGGTATGAACACTGAAGCTTTCTTT. Translating it yields CASQGMNTEAFF.

On this clone itself: The CDR3 carries no conserved terminal phenylalanine or tryptophan, so it likely arises from a read error. The DNA is left out, because the CDR3 cannot be placed on it with certainty; the CDR3 is given as TCRdb lists it. The rearrangement uses TRBV6-1 and TRBJ1-1; TRBD1, the D gene given by the table, was not confirmed from the DNA. Including both end residues, the CDR3 is 10 amino acids long. Germline CDR1 reads MNHNS; CDR2 reads SASEGT. The CDR3 is CASSEAWLLL.

The chain has TRBV15 and TRBJ2-5, with D tentatively TRBD1 (6 bases). The CDR3 is made up of 14 amino acids. Per germline, CDR1 LNHNV and CDR2 YYDKDF (reference sequence). V dropped 5 bases and J dropped 5 bases, with 15 bases sitting between them. CDR3 nucleotide sequence: TGTGCCACCAGCCGGCGGTCGCAGGGGGAGACCCAGTACTTC. Translating gives CATSRRSQGETQYF.

The CDR3 loop reads CASSRSQAPTNEKLFF. The CDR3 DNA is TGTGCCAGCAGCCGATCCCAGGCGCCAACTAATGAAAAACTGTTTTTT. V gene TRBV5-6 combines with J gene TRBJ1-4, with D unclear. The ends were cut back, 4 bases at V and 0 bases at J, with 13 bases in the middle. This CDR3 has 16 residues. Per the germline V gene, CDR1 is SGHDT and CDR2 is YYEEEE. Full variable domain (outside the CDR3, taken from reference TRBV5-6 and TRBJ1-4): DAGVTQSPTHLIKTRGQQVTLRCSPKSGHDTVSWYQQALGQGPQFIFQYYEEEERQRGNFPDRFSGHQFPNYSSELNVNALLLGDSALYLCASSRSQAPTNEKLFFGSGTQLSVL.